The table lists the clone carrying this T cell receptor (beta chain) with many counts. TCRdb re-derived calls from the 5' RACE reads in MiXCR, one entry per CDR3 protein. The data show about 250,000 distinct CDR3 sequences, with 15% seen just once and 2.1% held by the top ten. This sample stems from a study of T-cell memory formation after mild COVID-19. The sample consisted of PBMCs or a T cell subset sorted from them (not recorded which). The clonotype was recovered from an adult woman who had mild COVID-19 (a few samples of this study predate the infection). Cell type and time point are not known.

The CDR3 region is CASSLYPLGTGNTDTQYF. DNA of the CDR3: TGTGCCAGCAGCTTATACCCCCTTGGGACGGGCAACACAGATACGCAGTATTTT. The chain has TRBV7-3 and TRBJ2-3; the D call may be TRBD1 or TRBD2 (5 bases each). Germline V gives CDR1 SGHTA, CDR2 FQGTGA. The CDR3 covers 18 residues. The V and J ends lost 2 bases and 2 bases respectively, with 20 bases between them.